One T cell receptor (beta chain) is described in this entry. The CDR3 sequence is 13 residues long. V was pared by 0 bases and J by 10 bases, with 7 bases of the junction left unmatched. Germline lookup yields CDR1 GTSNPN and CDR2 SVGIG (reference sequence). The data are from a study of blood T cell repertoires in COVID-19. Study details: The United States, Italy and Spain were the sources of the acute and convalescent COVID-19 samples. From T cells, B-cell-depleted T cells, or PBMCs came the material, which was cDNA or gDNA.

Per the study methods: Cell counts per sample came from amplifying reference gene primers. Sequenced by immunoSEQ multiplex PCR; TCRdb stores in-frame clones only, minus some. That table supplies the V and J calls and clone size; D and trimming were determined from the DNA. The data show roughly 14,000 clones, around 87% seen once. The gene calls are TRBV30 and TRBJ1-1; TRBD1 aligns across 8 bases. Sequenced material: peripheral blood. The TCR sequence derives from a human donor in a cohort sampled during active COVID-19. CDR3 DNA: TGTGCCTGGAGTGTACAGGGGGGAAGTCGAGCTTTCTTT. Amino acids: CAWSVQGGSRAFF.